A selection of T cell receptor beta chains follows, all from one sample in a study of post-analysis software for immune sequencing data. MiXCR, applied by TCRdb to the PCR reads, yields one record per CDR3 protein. The repertoire holds hundreds of thousands of distinct CDR3 sequences, with 59% as singletons. The sequenced sample consisted of blood. All receptors derive from a girl under 10 years old with multiple sclerosis. Both conserved end residues are part of each CDR3. The order of the fields is D gene, J gene, V gene, clone size, CDR3 protein, CDR3 DNA. The D gene is left open where the match is weak. The size field is filled for only some rows; it gives once, few, many or a size class.

NA | TRBJ2-1 | TRBV29-1 | few | CSVEDYRYNEQFF | TGCAGCGTTGAGGATTACCGCTACAATGAGCAGTTCTTC
NA | TRBJ2-5 | TRBV20-1 | NA | CSARLRQIQETQYF | TGCAGTGCTAGACTGCGACAGATCCAAGAGACCCAGTACTTC
NA | TRBJ1-1 | TRBV6-2/TRBV6-3 | NA | CASSYWGESTEAFF | TGTGCCAGCAGTTACTGGGGGGAGAGTACTGAAGCTTTCTTT
NA | TRBJ2-1 | TRBV7-3 | few | CASSSQGDEQFF | TGTGCCAGCAGCTCGCAGGGAGATGAGCAGTTCTTC
TRBD2 | TRBJ2-1 | TRBV20-1 | NA | CSARYPGLAGINEQFF | TGCAGTGCTAGGTACCCGGGACTAGCGGGAATAAATGAGCAGTTCTTC
NA | TRBJ2-1 | TRBV5-1 | NA | CASSPLSGWSSYNEQFF | TGCGCCAGCAGCCCCCTTAGCGGTTGGAGCTCCTACAATGAGCAGTTCTTC
NA | TRBJ2-6 | TRBV7-9 | few | CASSRGAGANVLTF | TGTGCCAGCAGCCGTGGAGCTGGGGCCAACGTCCTGACTTTC
TRBD1 | TRBJ2-5 | TRBV20-1 | NA | CSARQRPTRTGEDQETQYF | TGCAGTGCTAGACAGCGCCCCACTCGGACAGGGGAGGACCAAGAGACCCAGTACTTC
TRBD2 | TRBJ2-1 | TRBV4-1 | NA | CASSWTSGASGNYNEQFF | TGCGCCAGCAGCTGGACTAGTGGGGCGTCGGGAAACTACAATGAGCAGTTCTTC
NA | TRBJ1-3 | TRBV25-1 | NA | CASSEPGLNTIYF | TGTGCCAGCAGTGAACCGGGACTTAACACCATATATTTT
NA | TRBJ1-2 | TRBV6-4 | few | CASSDWGAYGYTF | TGTGCCAGCAGTGACTGGGGCGCCTATGGCTACACCTTC
NA | TRBJ2-1 | TRBV29-1 | NA | CSVTLARKTNEQFF | TGCAGCGTTACTCTCGCACGGAAGACCAATGAGCAGTTCTTC
TRBD2 | TRBJ2-1 | TRBV10-2 | NA | CASMMNFFSGNEQFF | TGCGCCAGCATGATGAATTTTTTTAGCGGGAATGAGCAGTTCTTC
NA | TRBJ2-7 | TRBV19 | NA | CASSYPGHSYEQYF | TGTGCCAGTAGTTACCCAGGGCACTCCTACGAGCAGTACTTC
NA | TRBJ1-2 | TRBV27 | few | CASSPPTESYGYTF | TGTGCCAGCAGTCCCCCGACGGAATCCTATGGCTACACCTTC
TRBD1 | TRBJ2-3 | TRBV7-2 | NA | CASSSQGVTSMDTQYF | TGTGCCAGCAGCAGCCAGGGGGTTACCTCAATGGATACGCAGTATTTT
NA | TRBJ2-1 | TRBV7-2 | NA | CASSSTGPSSYNEQFF | TGTGCCAGCAGCTCCACCGGGCCCAGCTCCTACAATGAGCAGTTCTTC
NA | TRBJ2-3 | TRBV18 | few | CASSALPEGTDTQYF | TGTGCCAGCTCCGCGCTACCTGAGGGGACAGATACGCAGTATTTT
TRBD1 | TRBJ1-2 | TRBV5-5 | NA | CASSSAPGQGYGYTF | TGTGCCAGCAGCTCCGCCCCGGGACAGGGATATGGCTACACCTTC
NA | TRBJ2-3 | TRBV15 | NA | CATSRDSQRTDTQYF | TGTGCCACCAGCAGAGATTCCCAGCGCACAGATACGCAGTATTTT
NA | TRBJ2-4 | TRBV20-1 | few | CSARGGAGGNIQYF | TGCAGTGCTAGAGGGGGGGCCGGGGGAAACATTCAGTACTTC
TRBD1 | TRBJ2-2 | TRBV4-3 | NA | CASSPGTEGTGELFF | TGCGCCAGCAGCCCCGGGACAGAAGGGACCGGGGAGCTGTTTTTT
NA | TRBJ2-3 | TRBV29-1 | NA | CSVDFSDTQYF | TGCAGCGTTGACTTCTCAGATACGCAGTATTTT
NA | TRBJ1-4 | TRBV15 | NA | CATSRDRTLRQAHEKLFF | TGTGCCACCAGCAGAGACAGGACCTTACGGCAGGCCCATGAAAAACTGTTTTTT
NA | TRBJ2-1 | TRBV4-2 | NA | CASSQVLFRIYNEQFF | TGTGCCAGCAGCCAAGTTCTATTCCGAATATACAATGAGCAGTTCTTC
NA | TRBJ2-1 | TRBV6-5 | NA | CASSYLNNAHNEQFF | TGTGCCAGCAGTTACTTAAACAACGCCCACAATGAGCAGTTCTTC
NA | TRBJ2-3 | TRBV10-1 | few | CASTSGADTQYF | TGCGCCAGCACCTCGGGGGCAGATACGCAGTATTTT
NA | TRBJ2-7 | TRBV27 | NA | CASSLSPPHYEQYF | TGTGCCAGCAGTTTATCCCCCCCTCACTACGAGCAGTACTTC
TRBD2 | TRBJ2-5 | TRBV7-2 | NA | CASSLGRTSGGGETQYF | TGTGCCAGCAGCTTAGGAAGGACTAGCGGGGGTGGAGAGACCCAGTACTTC
NA | TRBJ2-4 | TRBV6-6 | NA | CASRSGGTTKNIQYF | TGTGCCAGCAGGTCCGGGGGCACGACCAAAAACATTCAGTACTTC
TRBD1 | TRBJ1-5 | TRBV2 | NA | CASRADRGSNQPQHF | TGTGCCAGCAGAGCGGACAGGGGCAGCAATCAGCCCCAGCATTTT
TRBD1 | TRBJ2-5 | TRBV7-9 | NA | CASSFRTGQQETQYF | TGTGCCAGCAGCTTCAGGACAGGTCAACAAGAGACCCAGTACTTC
TRBD1 | TRBJ2-6 | TRBV28 | NA | CASSSRQGAEGANVLTF | TGTGCCAGCAGTTCGCGACAGGGGGCGGAAGGGGCCAACGTCCTGACTTTC
NA | TRBJ1-2 | TRBV6-1 | NA | CASRSAGSSNYGYTF | TGTGCCAGCAGGAGTGCCGGATCCTCTAACTATGGCTACACCTTC
NA | TRBJ2-1 | TRBV5-1 | NA | CASRLSTGRVWNEQFF | TGCGCCAGCCGTCTTTCGACAGGGAGGGTCTGGAATGAGCAGTTCTTC
NA | TRBJ2-1 | TRBV2 | NA | CASSAQWEQFF | TGTGCCAGCAGTGCGCAATGGGAGCAGTTCTTC
NA | TRBJ1-4 | TRBV6-5 | once | CASSLTGTTNEKLFF | TGTGCCAGCAGTTTGACGGGTACAACTAATGAAAAACTGTTTTTT
TRBD2 | TRBJ2-7 | TRBV10-3 | NA | CAISESGRLAGEGEQYF | TGTGCCATCAGTGAGTCGGGAAGACTAGCGGGAGAGGGGGAGCAGTACTTC
NA | TRBJ2-1 | TRBV6-2/TRBV6-3 | NA | CASSYSRYNEQFF | TGTGCCAGCAGTTACTCACGATACAATGAGCAGTTCTTC
TRBD2 | TRBJ2-7 | TRBV15 | NA | CATSREASGSYEQYF | TGTGCCACCAGCAGAGAAGCTAGCGGGAGCTACGAGCAGTACTTC
NA | TRBJ1-1 | TRBV13 | NA | CASSLGLNAEAFF | TGTGCCAGCAGCCTGGGACTTAACGCTGAAGCTTTCTTT
NA | TRBJ2-3 | TRBV5-1 | NA | CASRTDAGGLSDTQYF | TGCGCCAGCAGGACAGACGCTGGGGGGCTTTCAGATACGCAGTATTTT
TRBD1 | TRBJ2-6 | TRBV7-2 | NA | CASSFGQGPLSGANVLTF | TGTGCCAGCAGCTTTGGACAGGGACCCCTATCTGGGGCCAACGTCCTGACTTTC
NA | TRBJ1-1 | TRBV5-6 | NA | CASSRGPGDTEAFF | TGTGCCAGCAGCAGAGGGCCGGGTGACACTGAAGCTTTCTTT
TRBD2 | TRBJ2-1 | TRBV15 | NA | CATSRDLAGAQEQFF | TGTGCCACCAGCAGAGATCTAGCGGGAGCTCAGGAGCAGTTCTTC
NA | TRBJ2-1 | TRBV5-1 | many | CASSPGYNEQFF | TGTGCCAGCAGCCCTGGGTACAATGAGCAGTTCTTC